This T cell receptor beta chain emerged from a study of technical replicates of blood from several donors. The CDR3 is 14 residues long. CDR1 and CDR2 (germline): SGHVS, FNYEAQ. The ends were cut back, 1 base at V and 9 bases at J, with 13 bases in the middle. Assay: immunoSEQ multiplex PCR; the TCRdb copy retains only in-frame clones and omits some. The repertoire holds 80,000 or so clones, 90% to 95% seen once, with around 0.41% in the top ten. The source of this sequence is a human donor in good health. The J gene is TRBJ2-1, the V gene TRBV7-6; D gene ambiguous. The sequenced sample was T cells isolated from PBMCs. CDR3 coding DNA: TGTGCCAGCAGCTTAGAACCTAACCCTTTTGAGCAGTTCTTC. Protein product: CASSLEPNPFEQFF.